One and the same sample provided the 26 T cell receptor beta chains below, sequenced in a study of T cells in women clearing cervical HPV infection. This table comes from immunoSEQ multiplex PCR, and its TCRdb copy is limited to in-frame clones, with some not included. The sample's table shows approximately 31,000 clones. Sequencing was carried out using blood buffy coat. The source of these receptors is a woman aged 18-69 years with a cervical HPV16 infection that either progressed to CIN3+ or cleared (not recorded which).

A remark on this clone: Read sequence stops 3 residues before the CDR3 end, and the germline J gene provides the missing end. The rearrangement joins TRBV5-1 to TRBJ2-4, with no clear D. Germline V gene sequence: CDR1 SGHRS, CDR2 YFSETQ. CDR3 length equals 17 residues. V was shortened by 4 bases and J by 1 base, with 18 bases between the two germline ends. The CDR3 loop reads CASSLEASTIAKNIQYF. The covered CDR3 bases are TGCGCCAGCAGCCTAGAGGCCAGCACCATTGCCAAAAACATT.

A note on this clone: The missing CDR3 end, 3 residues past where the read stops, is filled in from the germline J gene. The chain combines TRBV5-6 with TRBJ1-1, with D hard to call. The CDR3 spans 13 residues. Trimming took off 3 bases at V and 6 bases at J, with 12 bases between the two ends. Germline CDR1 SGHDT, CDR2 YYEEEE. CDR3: CASSSQRGPEAFF. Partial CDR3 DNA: TGTGCCAGCAGCTCCCAGCGGGGTCCTGAA.

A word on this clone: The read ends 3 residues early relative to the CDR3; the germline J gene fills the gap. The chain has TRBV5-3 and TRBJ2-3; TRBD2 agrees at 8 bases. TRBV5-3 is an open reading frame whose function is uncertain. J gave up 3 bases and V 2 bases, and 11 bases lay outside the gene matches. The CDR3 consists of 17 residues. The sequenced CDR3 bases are TGTGCCAGAAGCTTAGAGCGGGGGATTCGATGTACAGATACG. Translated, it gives CARSLERGIRCTDT. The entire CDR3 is CARSLERGIRCTDTQYF.

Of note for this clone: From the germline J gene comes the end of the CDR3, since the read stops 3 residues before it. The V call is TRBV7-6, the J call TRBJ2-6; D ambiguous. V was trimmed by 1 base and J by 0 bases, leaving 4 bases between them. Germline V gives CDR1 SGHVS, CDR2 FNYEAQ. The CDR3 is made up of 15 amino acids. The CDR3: CASSLDSSGANVLTF. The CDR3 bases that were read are TGTGCCAGCAGCTTAGACAGCTCTGGGGCCAACGTC.

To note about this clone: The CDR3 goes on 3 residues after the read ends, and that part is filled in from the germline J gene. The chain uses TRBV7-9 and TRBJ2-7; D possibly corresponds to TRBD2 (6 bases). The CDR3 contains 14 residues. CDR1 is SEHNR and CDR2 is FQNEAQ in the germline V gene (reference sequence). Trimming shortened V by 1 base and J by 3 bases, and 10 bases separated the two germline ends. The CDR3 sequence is CASSLEGLYYEQYF. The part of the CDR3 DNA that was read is TGTGCCAGCAGCTTAGAGGGACTCTACTACGAG.

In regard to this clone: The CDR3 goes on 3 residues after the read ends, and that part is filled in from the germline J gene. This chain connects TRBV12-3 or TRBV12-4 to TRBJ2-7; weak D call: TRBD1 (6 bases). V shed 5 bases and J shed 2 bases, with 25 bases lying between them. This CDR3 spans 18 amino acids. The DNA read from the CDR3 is TGTGCCAGCAGTCCCTACCCTCCACAGGGCAGGGAAACCTACGAG. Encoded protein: CASSPYPPQGRETYE. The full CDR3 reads CASSPYPPQGRETYEQYF.

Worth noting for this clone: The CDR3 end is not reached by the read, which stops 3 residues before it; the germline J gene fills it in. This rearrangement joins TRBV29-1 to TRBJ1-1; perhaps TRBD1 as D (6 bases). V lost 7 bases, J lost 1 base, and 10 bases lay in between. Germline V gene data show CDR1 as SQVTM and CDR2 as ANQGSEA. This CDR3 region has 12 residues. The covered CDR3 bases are TGCAGCGCCGGACAGAGGAACACTGAA. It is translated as CSAGQRNTE. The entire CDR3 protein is CSAGQRNTEAFF. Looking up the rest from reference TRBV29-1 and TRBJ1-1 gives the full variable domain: SAVISQKPSRDICQRGTSLTIQCQVDSQVTMMFWYRQQPGQSLTLIATANQGSEATYESGFVIDKFPISRPNLTFSTLTVSNMSPEDSSIYLCSAGQRNTEAFFGQGTRLTVV.

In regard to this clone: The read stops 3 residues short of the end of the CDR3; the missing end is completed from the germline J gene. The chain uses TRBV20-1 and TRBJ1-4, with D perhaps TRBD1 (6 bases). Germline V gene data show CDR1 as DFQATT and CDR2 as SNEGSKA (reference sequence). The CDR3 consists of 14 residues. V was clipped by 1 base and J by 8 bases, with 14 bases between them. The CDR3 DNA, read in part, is TGCAGTGCTAGAGGTCCTTTTCAGGGGGAAAAA. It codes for CSARGPFQGEK. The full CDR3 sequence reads CSARGPFQGEKLFF.

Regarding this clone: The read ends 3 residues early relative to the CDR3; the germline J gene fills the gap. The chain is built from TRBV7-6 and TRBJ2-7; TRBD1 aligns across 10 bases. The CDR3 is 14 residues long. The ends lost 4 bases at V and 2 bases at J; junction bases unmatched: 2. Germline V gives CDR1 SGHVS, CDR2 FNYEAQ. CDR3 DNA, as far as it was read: TGTGCCAGCAGCTCAGGGACAGGGGCCTACGAG. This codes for CASSSGTGAYE. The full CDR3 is CASSSGTGAYEQYF.

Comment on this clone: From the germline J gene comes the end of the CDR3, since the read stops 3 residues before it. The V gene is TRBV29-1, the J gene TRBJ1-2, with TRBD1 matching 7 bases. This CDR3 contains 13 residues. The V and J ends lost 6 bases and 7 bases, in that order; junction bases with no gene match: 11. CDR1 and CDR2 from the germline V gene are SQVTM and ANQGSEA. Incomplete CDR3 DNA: TGCAGCGTCGCCTCGGGACAGATATTTGGC. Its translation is CSVASGQIFG. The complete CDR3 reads CSVASGQIFGYTF.

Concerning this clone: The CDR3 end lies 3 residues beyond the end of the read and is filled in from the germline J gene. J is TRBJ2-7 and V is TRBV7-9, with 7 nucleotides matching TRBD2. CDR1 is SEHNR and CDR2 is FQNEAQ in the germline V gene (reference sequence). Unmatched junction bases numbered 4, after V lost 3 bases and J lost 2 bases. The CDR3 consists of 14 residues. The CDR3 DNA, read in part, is TGTGCCAGCAGCTTGGGTGGGGGGGCCTACGAG. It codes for CASSLGGGAYE. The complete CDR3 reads CASSLGGGAYEQYF.

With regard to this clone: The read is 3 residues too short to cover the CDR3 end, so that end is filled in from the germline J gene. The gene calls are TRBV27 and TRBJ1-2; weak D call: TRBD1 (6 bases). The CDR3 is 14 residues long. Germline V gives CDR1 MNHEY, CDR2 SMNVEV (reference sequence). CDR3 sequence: CASGPLTGLYGYTF. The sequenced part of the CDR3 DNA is TGTGCCAGCGGTCCGCTGACAGGTTTATACGGC.

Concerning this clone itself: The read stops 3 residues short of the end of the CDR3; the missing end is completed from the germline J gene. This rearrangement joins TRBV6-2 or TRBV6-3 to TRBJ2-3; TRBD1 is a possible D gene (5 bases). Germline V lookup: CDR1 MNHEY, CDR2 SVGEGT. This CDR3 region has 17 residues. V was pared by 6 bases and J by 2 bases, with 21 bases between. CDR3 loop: CASRNSLLRQHTDTQYF. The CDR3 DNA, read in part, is TGTGCCAGCAGAAACTCTTTACTTCGACAGCACACAGATACG.

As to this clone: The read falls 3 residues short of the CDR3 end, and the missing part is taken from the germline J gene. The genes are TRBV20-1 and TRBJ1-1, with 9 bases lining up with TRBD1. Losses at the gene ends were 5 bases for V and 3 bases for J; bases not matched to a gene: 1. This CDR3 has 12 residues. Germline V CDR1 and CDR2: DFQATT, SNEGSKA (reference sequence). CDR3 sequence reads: CSAWTGDTEAFF. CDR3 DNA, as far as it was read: TGCAGTGCTTGGACAGGGGACACTGAA.

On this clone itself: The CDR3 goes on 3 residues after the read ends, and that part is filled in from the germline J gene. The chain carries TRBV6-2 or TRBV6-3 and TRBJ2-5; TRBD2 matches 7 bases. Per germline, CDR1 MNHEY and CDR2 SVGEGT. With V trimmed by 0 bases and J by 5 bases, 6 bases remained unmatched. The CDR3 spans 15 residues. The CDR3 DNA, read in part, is TGTGCCAGCAGTTACTCCAGGACTAGTTCGGAGACC. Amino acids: CASSYSRTSSET. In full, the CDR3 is CASSYSRTSSETQYF.

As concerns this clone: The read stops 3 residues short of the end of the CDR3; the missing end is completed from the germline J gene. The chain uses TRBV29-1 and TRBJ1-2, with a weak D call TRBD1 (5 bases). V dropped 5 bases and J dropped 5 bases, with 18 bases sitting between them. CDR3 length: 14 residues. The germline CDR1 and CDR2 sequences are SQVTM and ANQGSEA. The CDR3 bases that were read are TGCAGCGTTCCTCTCAGGCGCGAGGGGTATGGC. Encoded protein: CSVPLRREGYG. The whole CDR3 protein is CSVPLRREGYGYTF.

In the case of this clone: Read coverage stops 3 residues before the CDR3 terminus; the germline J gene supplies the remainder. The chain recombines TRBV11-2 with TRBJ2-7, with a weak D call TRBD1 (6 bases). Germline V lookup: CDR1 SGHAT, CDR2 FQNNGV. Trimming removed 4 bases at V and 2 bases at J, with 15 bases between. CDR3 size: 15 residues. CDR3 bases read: TGTGCCAGCAGCTCCCAGGCACAGGGACCCTACGAG. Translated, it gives CASSSQAQGPYE. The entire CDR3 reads CASSSQAQGPYEQYF.

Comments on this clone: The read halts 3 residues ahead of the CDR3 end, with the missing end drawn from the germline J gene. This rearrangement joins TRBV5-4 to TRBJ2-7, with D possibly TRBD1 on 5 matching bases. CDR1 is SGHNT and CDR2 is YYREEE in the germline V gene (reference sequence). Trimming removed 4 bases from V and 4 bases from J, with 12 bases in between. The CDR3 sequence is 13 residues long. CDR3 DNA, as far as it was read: TGTGCCAGCAGCGTTTCAGGGATTTACGAG. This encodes CASSVSGIYE. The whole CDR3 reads CASSVSGIYEQYF.

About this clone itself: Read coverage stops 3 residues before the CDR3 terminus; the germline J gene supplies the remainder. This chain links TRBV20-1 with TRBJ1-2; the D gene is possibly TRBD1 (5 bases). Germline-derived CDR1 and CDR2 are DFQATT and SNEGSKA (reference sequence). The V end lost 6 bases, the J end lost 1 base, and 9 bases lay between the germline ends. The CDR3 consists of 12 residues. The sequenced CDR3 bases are TGCAGTGCGCTACAGGATAACTATGGC. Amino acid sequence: CSALQDNYG. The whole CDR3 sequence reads CSALQDNYGYTF.

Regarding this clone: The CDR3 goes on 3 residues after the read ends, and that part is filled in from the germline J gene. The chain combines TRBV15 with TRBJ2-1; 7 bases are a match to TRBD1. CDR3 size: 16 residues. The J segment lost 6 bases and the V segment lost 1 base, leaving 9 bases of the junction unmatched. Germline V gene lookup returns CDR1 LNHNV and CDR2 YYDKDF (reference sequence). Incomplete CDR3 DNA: TGTGCCACCAGCAGAGTGTTTTCCAGGGGGTTCAATGAG. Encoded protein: CATSRVFSRGFNE. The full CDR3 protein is CATSRVFSRGFNEQFF.

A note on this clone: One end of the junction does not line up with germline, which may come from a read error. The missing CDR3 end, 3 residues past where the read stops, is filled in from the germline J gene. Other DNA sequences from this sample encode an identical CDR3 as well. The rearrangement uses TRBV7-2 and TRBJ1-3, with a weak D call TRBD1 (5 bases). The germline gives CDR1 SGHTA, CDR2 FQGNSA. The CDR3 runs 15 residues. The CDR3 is CASSLGRGGGNTIYF. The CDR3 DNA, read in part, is TGTGCCAGCAGCTTAGGCCGGGGGGGTGGAAACACG.

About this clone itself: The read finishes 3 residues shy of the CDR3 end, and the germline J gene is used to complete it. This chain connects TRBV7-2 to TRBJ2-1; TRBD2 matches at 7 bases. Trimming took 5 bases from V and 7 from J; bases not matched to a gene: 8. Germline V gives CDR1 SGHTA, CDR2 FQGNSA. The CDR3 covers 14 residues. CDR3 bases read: TGTGCCAGCAGCCAGCTGGGGGGAGGGAATGAG. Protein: CASSQLGGGNE. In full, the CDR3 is CASSQLGGGNEQFF.

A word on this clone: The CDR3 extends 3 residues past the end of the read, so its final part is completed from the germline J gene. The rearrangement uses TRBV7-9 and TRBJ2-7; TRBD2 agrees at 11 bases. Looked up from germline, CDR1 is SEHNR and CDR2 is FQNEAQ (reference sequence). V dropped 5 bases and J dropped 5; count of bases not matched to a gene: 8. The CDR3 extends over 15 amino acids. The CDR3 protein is CASSHSGTSGHEQYF. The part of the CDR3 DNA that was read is TGTGCCAGCAGCCATTCCGGGACTAGCGGCCACGAG.

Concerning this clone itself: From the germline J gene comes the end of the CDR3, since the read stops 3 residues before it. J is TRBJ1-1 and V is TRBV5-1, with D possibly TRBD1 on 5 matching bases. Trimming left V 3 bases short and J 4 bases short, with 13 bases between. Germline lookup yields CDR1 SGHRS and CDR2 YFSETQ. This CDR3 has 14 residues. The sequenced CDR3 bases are TGCGCCAGCAGCTCTGGCAACGGGGGCACTGAA. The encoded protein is CASSSGNGGTE. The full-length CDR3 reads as CASSSGNGGTEAFF.

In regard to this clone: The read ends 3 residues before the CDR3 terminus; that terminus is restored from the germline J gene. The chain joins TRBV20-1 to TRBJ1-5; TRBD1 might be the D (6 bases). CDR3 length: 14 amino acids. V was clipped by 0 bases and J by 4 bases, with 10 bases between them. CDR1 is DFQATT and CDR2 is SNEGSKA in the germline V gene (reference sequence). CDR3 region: CSARDRQGNQPQHF. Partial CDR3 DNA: TGCAGTGCTAGAGATAGGCAGGGGAATCAGCCC.

CDR3 DNA, as far as it was read: TGCAGTGCCCCCCGGGGGGACACCGGGGAG. Translation gives CSAPRGDTGE. In full, the CDR3 reads CSAPRGDTGELFF. V gene TRBV20-1 combines with J gene TRBJ2-2; 7 positions agree with TRBD2. The read ends 3 residues before the CDR3 terminus; that terminus is restored from the germline J gene. CDR1 DFQATT and CDR2 SNEGSKA come from the germline V gene (reference sequence). The CDR3 is 13 amino acids. The J segment lost 3 bases and the V segment lost 6 bases, leaving 4 bases of the junction unmatched.